The 8 T cell receptor beta chains listed next were all sequenced from one sample in a study of blood T cell repertoires in COVID-19. TCRdb's copy holds only in-frame clones and misses some; the assay was immunoSEQ multiplex PCR. The sample has some 200,000 clones, about 86% seen once. Sequencing was done on a sample of peripheral blood. The source of these receptors is a woman aged 55-70 years with acute or convalescent COVID-19.

J is TRBJ1-1 and V is TRBV6-5, with 11 bases fitting TRBD1. The junction had 9 bases not matched to a gene; V was cut back by 10 bases and J by 2 bases. The CDR3 consists of 15 residues. Germline V CDR1 and CDR2: MNHEY, SVGAGI. This CDR3 is CATKRGTGGNTEAFF. Here the CDR3 DNA reads TGTGCCACCAAACGGGGGACAGGGGGTAACACTGAAGCTTTCTTT.

J is TRBJ2-4 and V is TRBV19; TRBD2 aligns across 7 bases. Germline V gene sequence: CDR1 LNHDA, CDR2 SQIVND (reference sequence). V was clipped by 1 base and J by 3 bases; unmatched bases: 9. The length of the CDR3 is 17 residues. The CDR3 nucleotides are TGTGCCAGTAGTATAGTAATCGGGGGGAATCTCAAAAACATTCAGTACTTC. Translated, it gives CASSIVIGGNLKNIQYF. The full variable domain, completed using reference TRBV19 and TRBJ2-4, is DGGITQSPKYLFRKEGQNVTLSCEQNLNHDAMYWYRQDPGQGLRLIYYSQIVNDFQKGDIAEGYSVSREKKESFPLTVTSAQKNPTAFYLCASSIVIGGNLKNIQYFGAGTRLSVL.

This clone has only a few counts. The rearrangement joins TRBV4-3 to TRBJ2-7, with a possible D match to TRBD2 (7 bases). V lost 0 bases and J 3 bases, leaving 21 bases between the germline ends. The CDR3 sequence is 18 residues long. Germline V gives CDR1 LGHNA, CDR2 YSLEER. Here the CDR3 reads CASSQDLHRGDTFYEQYF. CDR3 bases: TGCGCCAGCAGCCAAGATTTACATCGGGGGGACACCTTCTACGAGCAGTACTTC.

This chain connects TRBV20-1 to TRBJ1-2; a possible D gene is TRBD1 (6 bases). The CDR3 sequence is 14 residues long. Trimming took 3 bases from V and 0 from J, leaving 11 bases between them. CDR1 DFQATT and CDR2 SNEGSKA come from the germline V gene (reference sequence). The CDR3: CSASHRDPNYGYTF. In nucleotides, the CDR3 is TGCAGTGCTAGTCACAGGGACCCTAACTATGGCTACACCTTC.

The rearrangement uses TRBV7-2 and TRBJ2-1; 8 bases are a match to TRBD2. The CDR3 contains 14 residues. From germline, CDR1 is SGHTA and CDR2 FQGNSA. Trimming removed 2 bases from V and 7 bases from J; junction bases left unmatched: 4. The CDR3 DNA follows: TGTGCCAGCAGCTTATATTCGGGGGGGAATGAGCAGTTCTTC. Translation: CASSLYSGGNEQFF.

Here the CDR3 reads CASSPGAGTLYNEQFF. The CDR3 coding sequence is TGTGCCAGCAGTCCTGGAGCCGGGACACTCTACAATGAGCAGTTCTTC. This sequence joins TRBV5-4 and TRBJ2-1, with a possible D match to TRBD1 (6 bases). Trimming took 5 bases from V and 3 from J, leaving 18 bases between them. CDR3 length equals 16 residues. Germline-derived CDR1 and CDR2 are SGHNT and YYREEE (reference sequence). Using reference TRBV5-4 and TRBJ2-1 for the parts outside the CDR3, the full variable domain is ETGVTQSPTHLIKTRGQQVTLRCSSQSGHNTVSWYQQALGQGPQFIFQYYREEENGRGNFPPRFSGLQFPNYSSELNVNALELDDSALYLCASSPGAGTLYNEQFFGPGTRLTVL.

The CDR3 bases are TGTGCCAGCAGTTACCGGGGTCCGGCAGACGCTGAAAAACTGTTTTTT. Amino acids: CASSYRGPADAEKLFF. V and J are TRBV6-5 and TRBJ1-4; D not certain. Germline V gene sequence: CDR1 MNHEY, CDR2 SVGAGI. The CDR3 runs to 16 residues. The V and J ends lost 2 bases and 7 bases respectively, with 17 bases between them.

The V call is TRBV3-1 (or the pseudogene TRBV3-2), the J call TRBJ1-1; D gene ambiguous. The V end lost 3 bases, the J end lost 1 base, and 9 bases lay between the germline ends. Germline CDR1 is LGHDT and CDR2 is YNNKEL (reference sequence). The CDR3 covers 14 residues. The CDR3 is CASSQREENTEAFF. The CDR3 bases are TGTGCCAGCAGCCAGAGAGAGGAGAACACTGAAGCTTTCTTT.